The source of this T cell receptor beta chain is a study of cytomegalovirus exposure and HLA in healthy donors. Broader study findings: Later analysis associated a missense DCLRE1C variant with TCR beta V- and J-gene trimming. Follow-up analysis found HLA locus-dependent TCR association rates, highest for DRB1 and lowest for HLA-C.

Each of the donors was a healthy bone marrow donor. There are 15 residues in the CDR3. Germline values: CDR1 SSHAT, CDR2 FNYEAQ (reference sequence). J was trimmed by 1 base and V by 3 bases; bases with no gene match: 5. The primer mix had 60 Vbeta and 13 Jbeta primers. The method was immunoSEQ multiplex PCR; TCRdb's version includes in-frame clones alone and lacks a portion of them. Its clone listing holds more than 95,000 clones. Points on this clone: Its antigen is undetermined.

Sequencing used PBMCs. The chain is built from TRBV7-7 and TRBJ2-5; TRBD1 agrees at 7 bases. This TCR came from a middle-aged man in good health and CMV-seronegative. DNA for the CDR3: TGTGCCAGCAGCTTCGAGGCAGGGGGCCAAGAGACCCAGTACTTC. It is translated as CASSFEAGGQETQYF.